These T cell receptor beta chains were read from a single sample in a study of T cell repertoires in cytomegalovirus infection. MiXCR, run by TCRdb on the reads, gives a single entry per CDR3 protein. In the table there are approximately 140,000 distinct CDR3 sequences, about 24% of which are singletons. Their specific antigens are unknown. Sequencing was done on a sample of PBMCs, sequenced either directly or after in vitro stimulation (not recorded which). The receptor source for this set is a human donor in good health (CMV status not recorded). Some clones in this sample may be carry-over from other donors' samples. CDR3s include the opening cysteine and the closing phenylalanine or tryptophan.

v_gene	j_gene	CDR3aa
TRBV28	TRBJ2-1	CAIRGLAGVRDYNEQFF
TRBV11-2	TRBJ1-6	CASSFSRDPGTPLHF
TRBV12-3/TRBV12-4	TRBJ2-1	CASSGTEQFF
TRBV7-2	TRBJ2-7	CASSLVATSGSYEQYF
TRBV6-1	TRBJ2-1	CASSEAGVANTYNEQFF
TRBV10-3	TRBJ2-5	CAISESAVLQETQYF
TRBV10-3	TRBJ2-1	CAISVLNEQFF
TRBV11-2	TRBJ2-1	CASSFERGEQFF
TRBV9	TRBJ2-5	CASSVEGAGGIETQYF
TRBV12-3/TRBV12-4	TRBJ1-2	CASSLGAKRYGYTF
TRBV11-2	TRBJ2-3	CASSLIVADTQYF
TRBV6-2/TRBV6-3	TRBJ2-1	CASTDRQDNEQFF
TRBV11-2	TRBJ2-2	CASRPADRTTGELFF
TRBV29-1	TRBJ1-1	CSVARILNTEAFF
TRBV7-9	TRBJ2-6	CASTHQTGTGLAAGANVLTF
TRBV4-1	TRBJ2-3	CASSRDPRGADTQYF
TRBV25-1	TRBJ1-1	CASRTTGGGTEAFF
TRBV20-1	TRBJ2-2	CSARDSTTNTGELFF
TRBV12-3/TRBV12-4	TRBJ1-1	CASSSPSGQINTEAFF
TRBV19	TRBJ1-1	CASSTGGRGEAFF
TRBV7-2	TRBJ2-7	CASSDATSGYSYEQYF
TRBV7-9	TRBJ2-1	CASSSPSASGSSYNEQFF
TRBV6-6	TRBJ2-3	CASRTRDRGTDTQYF
TRBV12-3/TRBV12-4	TRBJ1-1	CASSRPDRGITEAFF
TRBV6-2/TRBV6-3	TRBJ1-1	CATREGYMNTEAFF
TRBV7-9	TRBJ2-2	CASQNPNRVTGELFF
TRBV5-8	TRBJ2-1	CASSLVGRGNEQFF
TRBV4-3	TRBJ2-5	CASSQSALAGQETQYF
TRBV28	TRBJ1-2	CASSLLGLGVDNYGYTF
TRBV7-2	TRBJ1-2	CASSLSDQYGYTF
TRBV7-2	TRBJ2-1	CASSFEGTSGSGEQFF
TRBV9	TRBJ1-3	CASSVEGQVGNTIYF
TRBV7-2	TRBJ2-3	CASSLGRGSGTDTQYF
TRBV19	TRBJ2-5	CASSRTSASQETQYF
TRBV12-5	TRBJ1-1	CASGYYPPAEAFF
TRBV7-9	TRBJ1-1	CASSLGQGRITEAFF
TRBV4-1	TRBJ1-4	CASSQDRVVSGNEKLFF
TRBV2	TRBJ2-1	CASSGTSGRIGSYNEQFF